This TCR beta chain was documented in a study of shared clonotypes between healthy human individuals. Produced via immunoSEQ multiplex PCR; TCRdb's table is partial and in-frame only. The table lists around 1 million clones, around 80% of them singletons. On this clone itself: The target antigen is unknown.

Findings and limits, study-wide: Generally, naive subsets came out with larger estimated richness than memory subsets.

Germline V gene data show CDR1 as SQVTM and CDR2 as ANQGSEA. The CDR3 is 14 amino acids. J lost 9 bases, V lost 4 bases, and 14 bases had no gene match. The J gene is TRBJ2-7, the V gene TRBV29-1; 8 nucleotides line up with TRBD1. The sample consisted of memory CD4+ T cells sorted from blood. The subset: CD45RA-negative fraction. The receptor comes from a man aged 18 to 35 in good health. CDR3 amino acids: CSVVRDRPDLGQYF. CDR3 DNA sequence: TGCAGCGTTGTCCGGGACAGGCCTGATCTAGGGCAGTACTTC.